What follows are 10 T cell receptor beta chains derived from one specimen sequenced in a study of blood T cells in healthy people across ages. The authors ran a second PCR of 7 to 11 cycles using a sample-barcoded 5' primer and a J-beta primer mix. Via MiXCR, TCRdb re-called the 5' RACE reads, giving one row per CDR3 protein. The data hold about a million distinct CDR3 sequences, with about 48% observed a single time. Material for sequencing was blood. The source of these receptors is a man aged 30 to 45 in good health.

This sequence joins TRBV25-1 and TRBJ2-7; 12 bases agree with TRBD2. V lost 0 bases and J lost 2; bases outside the gene matches: 2. Germline values: CDR1 MGHDK, CDR2 SYGVNS. The CDR3 length is 16 residues. As DNA, the CDR3 is TGTGCCAGCAGTGAATATGGACTAGCGGGGACCTACGAGCAGTACTTC. Its translation is CASSEYGLAGTYEQYF.

The chain is built from TRBV4-3 and TRBJ2-3; 8 bases line up with TRBD1. Germline loops: CDR1 LGHNA, CDR2 YSLEER. With V trimmed by 0 bases and J by 2 bases, 1 base remained unmatched. The CDR3 loop spans 15 amino acids. The CDR3 DNA reads as TGCGCCAGCAGCCAAGAGGACAGGGCCACAGATACGCAGTATTTT. This encodes CASSQEDRATDTQYF.

In its sample, this clonotype was seen a few times. V gene TRBV29-1 combines with J gene TRBJ2-1; the D gene is possibly TRBD2 (8 bases). The CDR3 is made up of 14 amino acids. V lost 6 bases to trimming and J lost 3 bases, with 15 bases between them. The germline gives CDR1 SQVTM, CDR2 ANQGSEA. CDR3 nucleotide sequence: TGCAGCGTAAGGGGGCGGGGGGACTACAATGAGCAGTTCTTC. Its translation: CSVRGRGDYNEQFF.

The chain carries TRBV29-1 and TRBJ2-2; tentative D call: TRBD1 (5 bases). Germline V gene data show CDR1 as SQVTM and CDR2 as ANQGSEA. CDR3 length: 14 amino acids. The germline V and J ends were trimmed by 3 bases and 6 bases, with 14 bases remaining between them. The CDR3 here is CSVDRQGGAGELFF. CDR3 DNA: TGCAGCGTTGACCGTCAGGGTGGCGCCGGGGAGCTGTTTTTT.

In its sample, this clonotype was seen once. A much more abundant neighbour one base away suggests this may be a read error. This chain joins TRBV6-1 and TRBJ2-7, with D uncertain. Trimming took off 11 bases at V and 2 bases at J, with 7 bases between the two ends. The CDR3 contains 10 residues. Germline CDR1 is MNHNS and CDR2 is SASEGT. The CDR3 is CACGAYEQYF. CDR3 bases: TGTGCCTGCGGCGCCTACGAGCAGTACTTC.

The chain links TRBV3-1 to TRBJ2-3; D is perhaps TRBD2 (6 bases). The CDR3 loop spans 13 amino acids. Looked up from germline, CDR1 is LGHDT and CDR2 is YNNKEL (reference sequence). Trimming took 8 bases from V and 1 from J, leaving 10 bases between them. The CDR3 spells CASEGGGTDTQYF. In DNA, the CDR3 is TGTGCCAGCGAGGGCGGGGGCACAGATACGCAGTATTTT.

Ten or more counts support this clonotype. The V call is TRBV28, the J call TRBJ2-3; possibly TRBD2 for D (6 bases). Germline V gene data show CDR1 as MDHEN and CDR2 as SYDVKM. The CDR3 has 14 residues. V was clipped by 7 bases and J by 4 bases, with 15 bases between them. Here the CDR3 reads CASKEGGLSDTQYF. CDR3 bases: TGTGCCAGCAAGGAGGGAGGTCTTTCAGATACGCAGTATTTT.

The genes are TRBV3-1 and TRBJ2-5; the D is unclear. The CDR3 contains 14 residues. V lost 5 bases, J lost 5 bases, and 15 bases lay in between. Germline assignment: CDR1 LGHDT and CDR2 YNNKEL (reference sequence). The CDR3 DNA follows: TGTGCCAGCAGCTTCCGGGTCTTCGGGGAGACCCAGTACTTC. Amino acid sequence: CASSFRVFGETQYF.

This clonotype was found a few times. The chain uses TRBV4-2 and TRBJ1-1; the D gene is possibly TRBD1 (5 bases). The germline V and J ends were trimmed by 1 base and 5 bases, with 17 bases remaining between them. From germline, CDR1 is LGHNA and CDR2 YNFKEQ. This CDR3 contains 16 residues. CDR3 DNA: TGTGCCAGCAGCCAAGTAACCCGGACACCACCGACTGAAGCTTTCTTT. Translation: CASSQVTRTPPTEAFF.

This clonotype was counted only a few times. J is TRBJ2-7 and V is TRBV4-3; D is unresolved. The length of the CDR3 is 15 residues. Germline values: CDR1 LGHNA, CDR2 YSLEER. Trimming removed 0 bases at V and 2 bases at J, with 11 bases between. CDR3 protein: CASSQDRHTAYEQYF. The DNA for the CDR3 is TGCGCCAGCAGCCAAGACCGGCACACAGCCTACGAGCAGTACTTC.